This T cell receptor (beta chain) was recovered during a study of spatial heterogeneity in lung cancer. Study-level information: As counted in raw reads, each unique TCR and UMI combination appeared more than ten times on average.

V lost 6 bases and J lost 3; bases outside the gene matches: 10. The V gene's germline CDR1 is LNHDA and CDR2 SQIVND (reference sequence). The length of the CDR3 is 15 residues. Each TCR cDNA molecule bore a unique molecular identifier. A single record per CDR3 protein comes from TCRdb applying MiXCR to the 5' RACE reads. The sample lists about 22,000 distinct CDR3 sequences; 3.5% to 5% were seen once. Time point meaning: sample taken at primary tumor resection. Extraction of whole RNA from tumor, nontumor lung or frozen PBMC preceded unsorted sequencing. A total of approximately 75 untreated early-stage non-small cell lung cancer patients served as donors. Study observations and caveats: Blood contained ubiquitous expanded tumor TCRs more at resection than at follow-up.

At least ten counts were recorded for this clonotype. Its specificity is not known. The chain combines TRBV19 with TRBJ1-2; 7 bases align to TRBD1. The specimen was PBMCs, collected at surgery. The TCR comes from a male donor with early-stage non-small cell lung cancer. The CDR3 coding sequence is TGTGCCAGTAGCCCAACGGAGGGGGCGTACTATGGCTACACCTTC. It yields the protein CASSPTEGAYYGYTF.